Reported below is one T cell receptor (beta chain). The specificity of this receptor is unknown. The receptor library was made with the immunoSEQ multiplex PCR assay. A mixture of 60 forward primers for TCR Vbeta segments and 13 reverse primers for TCR Jbeta segments was used in the multiplex PCR. Amplification of the CDR3 region of rearranged TCR beta genes was performed with a multiplex PCR assay on genomic DNA. The amplified TCR beta libraries were sequenced on the Illumina HiSeq System as 87-base-pair reads. As for the original processing: A later analysis tallied 75 million to 85 million unique TCR beta chains across the 666 repertoires, and about 10 million of those chains were shared by two or more donors. To remove PCR and sequencing errors, raw reads were error-corrected and collapsed into unique sequences using a nearest-neighbor algorithm that merged closely related sequences. V, D and J gene segments were assigned by aligning CDR3 sequences to IMGT reference sequences. For a sequence to be retained, a match of at least six nucleotides was required to both a V gene segment and a J gene segment. Rearrangements were called productive when the CDR3 lacked stop codons and stayed in frame with V and J; all others were non-productive. CDR3 was defined according to IMGT convention as the region running from the second conserved V-encoded cysteine to the conserved J-encoded phenylalanine. In an earlier analysis of roughly 610 of the donors, sequences lacking an unambiguous match to a single V gene segment were excluded. In an earlier analysis of around 590 of the donors, a V segment was called functional when productive rearrangements were above 56.7%, and segregating when the standard deviation between donors exceeded 5%. A statistical classification framework was built for diagnosing cytomegalovirus status from the catalog of TCR beta chain sequences. In a later analysis, TCR nucleotide sequences were compared against IMGT/GENE-DB human TR gene sequences so that V and J genes could be assigned. In a later analysis, CDR3 sequences and most-parsimonious VDJ recombination scenarios were assigned using the TCRdist pipeline. In a later analysis, each TCR beta chain was defined by its CDR3 amino acid sequence together with its V-gene family, and reads without a unique V-gene family were excluded. In a later analysis, fewer than 650 highly shared, low-generation-probability nucleotide sequences were removed to address suspected cross-contamination and a sequencing artifact. In a later analysis, a clonal expansion index was calculated for each public chain from normalized within-repertoire ranks of inferred template counts. In a later analysis, generation probabilities were computed using a VDJ recombination model fitted to out-of-frame rearrangements, and the results were checked against IGoR. In a later analysis, TCR-TCR, TCR-HLA and TCR-CMV co-occurrence was scored with hypergeometric tests, and a repertoire-size bias correction was applied to TCR pairs. A later analysis estimated false discovery rates by permuting HLA or CMV assignments 20 times. In a later analysis, co-occurring TCRs were grouped with DBSCAN, and TCRdist sequence similarity was added when clustering was performed within HLA-allele-positive subsets. Co-occurrence clustering excluded repertoires with fewer than 30,000 or more than 120,000 public chains, plus five with anomalous nucleotide sharing. TCRdb took this table from immuneACCESS and kept in-frame rearrangements with V and J called. Such tables lack part of the clones; where checked against another copy, unresolved V genes explain under half of the gap, and the rest is unexplained. V and J calls and clone size follow that table, whereas D and trimming were derived from the DNA. The record for this sample contains approximately 70,000 clones. The ten largest clones take up approximately 5.3% of the sample.

The sample comes from a study of cytomegalovirus exposure and HLA in healthy donors (dated by TCRdb to 2015 to 2018). The study in broad terms: An earlier analysis of several hundred of the donors reported more than 250 Gb of sequence data and some 100 million unique TCR beta sequences from about 200 million T cells. About 280 gigabases of sequencing data and approximately 85 million unique TCR sequences were included in an early release covering several hundred HLA-typed donors. Of the approximately 400 genotyped donors, 65% to 90% fell in the genetic ancestry cluster associated with self-reported Caucasian donors. The aim of the study was to test whether cataloging public T cell receptors could identify signatures of past pathogen exposure. The study profiled the T cell repertoires of approximately 700 subjects by immunosequencing and related them to cytomegalovirus serostatus. In addition to the first cohort of approximately 670 subjects, a separate validation cohort of around 110 different subjects was used. The study combined high-throughput TCR immunosequencing, statistical association of individual TCRs with disease status, and machine learning to predict cytomegalovirus infection status. A later analysis re-examined previously published TCR beta repertoires from just over 650 donors and added high-resolution HLA genotyping to investigate patterns of TCR occurrence. Rather than drawing on any new phenotypic data, the later analysis identified candidate immune exposures from TCR beta sequences and the way those sequences occurred across donors. An earlier analysis of around 640 of the donors used high-throughput TCR beta sequencing to judge whether each TCR beta V gene segment behaved as functional or pseudogenic. Donor age, sex, ethnicity and CMV serostatus were compiled together with the repertoire data. A later genetic analysis took genome-wide SNP genotypes for about 55% of the 666 donors and used that subset as a discovery cohort. Every repertoire in the discovery cohort had been generated on one and the same sequencing platform. HLA typing covered class I and class II loci at four-digit resolution. The number of typed donors differed by locus: roughly 629-640 for A, B, C, DRB1 and DQB1; some 540 for DQA1; fewer than 610 for DPA1; and some 470 for DPB1. Five DR-DQ haplotypes were treated as single units for association and clustering because of strong linkage in the cohort. Among some 400 genotyped donors of the cohort, an average of approximately 240,000 unique TCR beta nucleotide sequences was sequenced per donor, of which roughly 18% were non-productive. Study-level results and caveats: Most TCR sequences were seen in very few donors, while some public TCRs were found in many individuals. Because the 87-base-pair reads could not distinguish some IMGT-functional V segments, including TRBV6-2 and TRBV6-3, those segments were excluded. The only immune exposure information available for the cohort was CMV serostatus. In a later analysis, the rate of TCR association differed among HLA loci, with DRB1 alleles having the most associated TCRs and HLA-C alleles having the fewest. In both the original and validation cohorts, the classifier was reported to diagnose cytomegalovirus status with high specificity and sensitivity. The study listed around 160 TCR beta chains as associated with cytomegalovirus. This cohort had only TCR beta chains sequenced, and the lack of alpha or paired-chain data limited which features could be detected. In an earlier analysis of 587 of the donors, most TCR beta V segments appeared in productive rearrangements about 87% or about 30% of the time, broadly matching IMGT annotations. A further reported finding was that TCR beta sequences accurately predicted the HLA-A and HLA-B alleles for most subjects in the first cohort. Because counts were too low, about 15 rarely observed V segments, including chromosome 9 orphons, were left out of the earlier analysis of 500 to 650 of the donors. In a later analysis, 15,000 to 20,000 TCR beta sequences were associated with specific HLA alleles at a false discovery rate of 0.05. Strong co-occurrence of HLA alleles, especially DR and DQ, made assigning TCR associations to individual alleles difficult. Roughly uniform sequencing depth across donors was assumed in presence/absence analyses, although this assumption may not hold. The authors suggested that the approach could potentially be generalized to other disease states and immunological phenotypes. In vitro tests confirmed that a few of the cytomegalovirus-associated TCR beta chains recognize cytomegalovirus antigens. V-gene and J-gene trimming of TCR beta chains was associated with a missense DCLRE1C variant in a later genetic analysis, and the association was replicated in an independent cohort. Compared with equally common non-associated chains, HLA-associated TCR beta chains in a later analysis were more clonally expanded and had lower generation probabilities. A group of highly shared sequence variants was considered likely to be a technical artifact of the sequencing pipeline. In a later genetic analysis, fewer N-insertions in productive TCRs were reported among donors in an Asian-associated ancestry cluster than the roughly 700-donor mean. Correlated functional status among segregating V segments might reflect linkage disequilibrium, but an unknown experimental factor could not be ruled out. Most CMV-associated TCR beta chains appeared to be HLA-restricted in a later analysis, and the HLA associations seemed to be driven largely by CMV exposure. A later analysis reported that several top co-occurrence clusters appeared linked to parvovirus B19, influenza, CMV and Epstein-Barr virus. HLA typing was unavailable for some donors at each locus, so association tests used only the typed subset.

In total, 500 to 700 healthy bone marrow donors made up the cohort. Cohort members were all nominally healthy when sampled, although unrecorded immune exposures were likely present. The donor was CMV seropositive and belonged to the group of more than 250 seropositive cohort members. Each donor provided a peripheral blood sample, and peripheral blood mononuclear cells were used for TCR beta sequencing. The Qiagen DNeasy Blood Extraction Kit was used to extract genomic DNA from the blood cell samples. CDR1 and CDR2 are drawn from the germline V gene: SQVTM, ANQGSEA. V and J lose 1 base and 6 bases, and a span of 15 bases separates them. From cysteine to phenylalanine, the CDR3 is 14 amino acids long. The only DNA kept is the CDR3, 42 bases in frame from the first base.

The rearrangement combines TRBV29-1 with TRBJ1-2, with an unclear D gene assignment. The source material was PBMCs. The origin of this receptor is a woman in her thirties or forties in good health and CMV-seropositive. CDR3 sequence: CSVEVWAIGNGYTF. The DNA reads TGCAGCGTTGAAGTGTGGGCTATTGGAAATGGCTACACCTTC.